The 13 T cell receptor beta chains presented below share a single source sample, sequenced in a study of brain T cells in children with intractable seizures. Here immunoSEQ multiplex PCR was the method, and the copy in TCRdb shows in-frame clones only, minus some. Found here are around 44,000 clones, about nine tenths of them singletons; the top ten hold about 6%. Material: peripheral blood, obtained at surgery. All receptors derive from a girl aged 2-10 years with tuberous sclerosis and intractable seizures.

The chain carries TRBV20-1 and TRBJ2-5, with 8 positions matching TRBD2. CDR3 size: 17 residues. CDR1 is DFQATT, CDR2 SNEGSKA, per germline (reference sequence). V was pared by 3 bases and J by 7 bases, with 19 bases of the junction left unmatched. CDR3 nucleotide sequence: TGCAGTGCTAGTGATAAAGAATCCGGGACTAGATTTGGGACCCAGTACTTC. Its protein product is CSASDKESGTRFGTQYF.

This chain connects TRBV10-3 to TRBJ1-4; D gene ambiguous. V was shortened by 4 bases and J by 8 bases, with 11 bases between the two germline ends. The V gene's germline CDR1 is ENHRY and CDR2 SYGVKD. The CDR3 covers 13 residues. The CDR3 loop is CAISAGKGEKLFF. The CDR3 DNA is TGTGCCATCAGTGCGGGGAAAGGAGAAAAACTGTTTTTT.

The V gene is TRBV3-1 (or the pseudogene TRBV3-2), the J gene TRBJ1-1, with D unresolved. Germline CDR1 LGHDT, CDR2 YNNKEL (reference sequence). Trimming left V 1 base short and J 1 base short, with 7 bases between. The CDR3 contains 14 residues. In DNA form, the CDR3 reads TGTGCCAGCAGCCAAGGGGGTAGGAACACTGAAGCTTTCTTT. Protein product: CASSQGGRNTEAFF.

J is TRBJ2-3 and V is TRBV11-3; tentative D call: TRBD1 (5 bases). Germline CDR1 SGHNT, CDR2 YENEEA. V lost 0 bases and J 1 base, leaving 14 bases between the germline ends. The CDR3 extends over 17 amino acids. The CDR3: CASSLDPWQGGTDTQYF. In DNA form, the CDR3 reads TGTGCCAGCAGCTTAGATCCCTGGCAGGGCGGCACAGATACGCAGTATTTT.

The V and J genes are TRBV7-2 and TRBJ2-5; TRBD2 matches 10 bases. V trimming: 3 bases; J trimming: 1 base; junction bases outside the gene matches: 2. Germline V gene sequence: CDR1 SGHTA, CDR2 FQGNSA. The CDR3 consists of 15 residues. DNA for the CDR3: TGTGCCAGCAGCTTTTCTAGCGGGGGCCAAGAGACCCAGTACTTC. It encodes CASSFSSGGQETQYF. Full variable domain (remainder filled in from reference TRBV7-2 and TRBJ2-5): GAGVSQSPSNKVTEKGKDVELRCDPISGHTALYWYRQSLGQGLEFLIYFQGNSAPDKSGLPSDRFSAERTGGSVSTLTIQRTQQEDSAVYLCASSFSSGGQETQYFGPGTRLLVL.

The CDR3 region has the DNA TGCGCCAGCAGCTTGGGGGGCCGGGCGGGAGAGACCCAGTACTTC. It yields the protein CASSLGGRAGETQYF. The gene calls are TRBV5-1 and TRBJ2-5; D possibly matches TRBD1 or TRBD2 (5 bases each). The CDR3 consists of 15 residues. The germline V gene encodes CDR1 SGHRS and CDR2 YFSETQ. The V end was cut by 0 bases, the J end by 4 bases, with 13 bases between.

V gene TRBV12-2 combines with J gene TRBJ1-6. TRBV12-2 is flagged as a pseudogene. CDR3 length: 20 amino acids. The CDR3 loop reads CASRLATGTPRSSYNSPLHF. CDR3 DNA sequence: TGTGCAAGTCGCTTAGCGACCGGGACTCCCAGAAGCTCCTATAATTCACCCCTCCACTTT.

The chain's CDR3 is CASSPENGNTIYF. The CDR3 region has the DNA TGTGCCAGCAGCCCGGAAAATGGAAACACCATATATTTT. The chain has TRBV12-3 or TRBV12-4 and TRBJ1-3; D unclear. The CDR3 has 13 residues. The ends were cut back, 6 bases at V and 3 bases at J, with 9 bases in the middle.

The rearrangement joins TRBV4-2 to TRBJ2-2; D is unclear. Trimming shortened V by 1 base and J by 1 base, and 10 bases separated the two germline ends. This CDR3 has 16 amino acids. Germline lookup yields CDR1 LGHNA and CDR2 YNFKEQ. The CDR3 sequence is CASSQGVQMNTGELFF. The CDR3, as DNA: TGTGCCAGCAGCCAAGGGGTACAGATGAACACCGGGGAGCTGTTTTTT.

This chain joins TRBV11-2 and TRBJ1-4; 9 bases line up with TRBD1. Losses at the gene ends were 7 bases for V and 5 bases for J; bases not matched to a gene: 8. The germline V gene encodes CDR1 SGHAT and CDR2 FQNNGV. This CDR3 has 15 residues. CDR3 bases: TGTGCCAGCACCCTGGTGACAGGGGGGAATGAAAAACTGTTTTTT. Residues: CASTLVTGGNEKLFF.

This clone was seen just once. The CDR3 protein is CASSQDPTGTGNTIYF. The CDR3 DNA reads TGTGCCAGCAGCCAAGACCCGACAGGGACTGGAAACACCATATATTTT. This chain joins TRBV4-2 and TRBJ1-3; 7 nucleotides align to TRBD1. Trimming removed 0 bases from V and 2 bases from J; junction bases left unmatched: 4. Per germline, CDR1 LGHNA and CDR2 YNFKEQ. The CDR3 is made up of 16 amino acids.

The chain employs TRBV9 and TRBJ2-5, with 11 bases identical to TRBD2. Germline values: CDR1 SGDLS, CDR2 YYNGEE. V was pared by 4 bases and J by 1 base, with 3 bases of the junction left unmatched. This CDR3 comprises 15 residues. CDR3 bases: TGTGCCAGCAGCTCCCTAGCGGGGGGCCAAGAGACCCAGTACTTC. Translating gives CASSSLAGGQETQYF.

The chain links TRBV6-5 to TRBJ2-1; tentative D call: TRBD2 (6 bases). The V gene's germline CDR1 is MNHEY and CDR2 SVGAGI. V shed 4 bases and J shed 5 bases, with 9 bases lying between them. CDR3 size: 13 residues. CDR3 region: CASSWGVNNEQFF. DNA for the CDR3: TGTGCCAGCAGTTGGGGGGTTAACAATGAGCAGTTCTTC.